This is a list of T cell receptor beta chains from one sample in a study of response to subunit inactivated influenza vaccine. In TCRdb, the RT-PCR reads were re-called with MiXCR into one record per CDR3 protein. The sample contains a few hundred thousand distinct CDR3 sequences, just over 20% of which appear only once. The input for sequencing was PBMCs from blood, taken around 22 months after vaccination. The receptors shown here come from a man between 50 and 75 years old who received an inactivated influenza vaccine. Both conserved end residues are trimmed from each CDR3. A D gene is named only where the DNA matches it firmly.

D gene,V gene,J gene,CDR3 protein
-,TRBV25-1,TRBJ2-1,ASSDGTLTHNEQF
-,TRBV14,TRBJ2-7,ASSQAPQDPGPFEQY
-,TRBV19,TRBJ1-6,ASSTHNSPLH
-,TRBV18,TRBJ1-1,ASSPPRVAEAF
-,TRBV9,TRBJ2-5,ASSVAGRDETQY
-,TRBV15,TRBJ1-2,ATSRAGNYGYT
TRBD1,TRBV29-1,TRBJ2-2,SADRGGTGELF
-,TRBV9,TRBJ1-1,ASSVGSVNTEAF
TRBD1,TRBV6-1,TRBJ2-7,ASTSFRTGAYEQY
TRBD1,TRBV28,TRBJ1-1,ASSNVRDRGPTEAF
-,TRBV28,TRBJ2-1,ASGQIPYNEQF